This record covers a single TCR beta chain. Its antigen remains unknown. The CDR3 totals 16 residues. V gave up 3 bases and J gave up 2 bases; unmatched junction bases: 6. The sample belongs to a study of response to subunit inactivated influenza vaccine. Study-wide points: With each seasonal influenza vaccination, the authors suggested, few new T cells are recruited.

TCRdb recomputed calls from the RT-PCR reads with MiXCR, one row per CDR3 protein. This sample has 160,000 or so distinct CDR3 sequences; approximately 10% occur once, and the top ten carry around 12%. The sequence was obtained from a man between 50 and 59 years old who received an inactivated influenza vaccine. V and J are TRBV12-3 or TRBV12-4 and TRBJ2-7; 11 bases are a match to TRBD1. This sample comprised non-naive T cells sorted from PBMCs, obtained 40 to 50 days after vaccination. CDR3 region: CASSFGGGQGAYEQYF. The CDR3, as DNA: TGTGCCAGCAGTTTTGGGGGGGGACAGGGGGCCTACGAGCAGTACTTC.